These T cell receptor beta chains were read from a single sample in a study of brain T cells in children with intractable seizures. Profiling relied on immunoSEQ multiplex PCR, and the TCRdb table lists in-frame clones only, not all of them. The sample contains over 95,000 clones, roughly 94% of which appear only once. Source: peripheral blood, taken at surgery. The source is a boy younger than two with hemimegalencephaly and intractable seizures. Each CDR3 is given without its conserved first and last residue. Fields, in order: J gene, V gene, CDR3 protein.

>TRBJ2-7|TRBV7-8
ASSSRKPGTGRTYEQY
>TRBJ1-1|TRBV18
ASSPPSGERSEAF
>TRBJ1-4|TRBV19
ARSGPKGEKLF
>TRBJ2-1|TRBV9
ASSVFSPGGNEQF
>TRBJ2-7|TRBV6-2/TRBV6-3
ASSYRMTYGYEQY
>TRBJ2-1|TRBV5-1
ASSRSGQGDEQF
>TRBJ2-5|TRBV19
ASSLIASSETQY
>TRBJ2-1|TRBV28
ASSLVAGVPYNEQF
>TRBJ2-2|TRBV7-3
ASSPGRLAGGRIGELF
>TRBJ2-7|TRBV27
ASSRLAGGYEQY
>TRBJ2-7|TRBV27
ASRDSPRGYEQY
>TRBJ2-1|TRBV2
ASREWRLLGLINEQF
>TRBJ1-2|TRBV5-1
ASSLVQAYGYT
>TRBJ2-2|TRBV12-1
ASSPRATGVNTGELF
>TRBJ2-1|TRBV19
ASSIRASANSYNEQF
>TRBJ1-2|TRBV6-1
ASSELWGQGVHGYT
>TRBJ1-3|TRBV6-5
ASRTGPLNTIY
>TRBJ2-7|TRBV28
ASSFGTLPYEQY
>TRBJ2-7|TRBV21-1
ASSKEKRRDRYEQY
>TRBJ1-1|TRBV29-1
SVDKGQDEAF
>TRBJ2-2|TRBV10-3
ATGTGNTGELF
>TRBJ2-7|TRBV6-2/TRBV6-3
ASSPHPRDTSSYEQY
>TRBJ2-7|TRBV9
ASSLRDRGSGEQY
>TRBJ2-2|TRBV18
ASSRGTGSSTGELF
>TRBJ1-4|TRBV10-2
ASADPGADNEKLF
>TRBJ2-7|TRBV5-1
ASSLTGSYEQY
>TRBJ2-7|TRBV28
ASSLRWSYEQY
>TRBJ2-2|TRBV5-1
ATYGTTNTGELF
>TRBJ1-1|TRBV4-1
ASSLRVSTEAF
>TRBJ2-3|TRBV18
ASSLREDTQY
>TRBJ2-6|TRBV3-1/TRBV3-2
ASSQVMGTSGANVLT
>TRBJ2-2|TRBV6-6
ASSPSGPQATGELF
>TRBJ2-7|TRBV5-1
ASSFDWTYEQY
>TRBJ2-5|TRBV3-1/TRBV3-2
ASSQDTGGRSETQY